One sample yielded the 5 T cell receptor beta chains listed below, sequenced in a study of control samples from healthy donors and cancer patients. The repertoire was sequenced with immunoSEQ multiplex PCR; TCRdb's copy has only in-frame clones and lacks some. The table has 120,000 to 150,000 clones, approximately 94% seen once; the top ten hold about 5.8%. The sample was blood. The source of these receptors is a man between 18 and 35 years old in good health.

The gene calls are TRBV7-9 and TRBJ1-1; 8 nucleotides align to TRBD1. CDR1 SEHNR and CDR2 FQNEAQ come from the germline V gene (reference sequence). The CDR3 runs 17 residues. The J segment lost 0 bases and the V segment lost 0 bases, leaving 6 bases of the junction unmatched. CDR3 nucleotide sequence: TGTGCCAGCAGCTTAGCCCCGGGACAGGTGATGAACACTGAAGCTTTCTTT. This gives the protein CASSLAPGQVMNTEAFF.

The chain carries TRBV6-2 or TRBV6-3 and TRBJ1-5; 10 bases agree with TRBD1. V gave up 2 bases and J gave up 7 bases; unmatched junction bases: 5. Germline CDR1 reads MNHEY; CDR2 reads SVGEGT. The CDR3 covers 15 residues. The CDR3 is CASSYPGQGRQPQHF. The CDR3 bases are TGTGCCAGCAGTTACCCGGGACAGGGGAGGCAGCCCCAGCATTTT.

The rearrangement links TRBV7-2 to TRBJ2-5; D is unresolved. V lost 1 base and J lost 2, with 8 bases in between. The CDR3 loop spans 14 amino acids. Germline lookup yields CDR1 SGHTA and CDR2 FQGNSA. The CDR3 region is CASSLVGQQETQYF. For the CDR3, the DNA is TGTGCCAGCAGCTTAGTCGGTCAGCAAGAGACCCAGTACTTC.

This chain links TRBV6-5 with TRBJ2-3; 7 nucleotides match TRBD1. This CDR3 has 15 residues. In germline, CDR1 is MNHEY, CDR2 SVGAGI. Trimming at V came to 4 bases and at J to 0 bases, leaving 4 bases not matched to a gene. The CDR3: CASSLTGTSTDTQYF. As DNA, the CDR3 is TGTGCCAGCAGTTTGACAGGGACCAGCACAGATACGCAGTATTTT.

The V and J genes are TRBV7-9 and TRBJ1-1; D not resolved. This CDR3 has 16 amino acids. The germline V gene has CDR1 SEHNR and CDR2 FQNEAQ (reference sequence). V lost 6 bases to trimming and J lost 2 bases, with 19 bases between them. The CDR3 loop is CASSSPTRAPNTEAFF. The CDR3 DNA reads TGTGCCAGCAGTTCTCCCACCCGGGCCCCTAACACTGAAGCTTTCTTT.